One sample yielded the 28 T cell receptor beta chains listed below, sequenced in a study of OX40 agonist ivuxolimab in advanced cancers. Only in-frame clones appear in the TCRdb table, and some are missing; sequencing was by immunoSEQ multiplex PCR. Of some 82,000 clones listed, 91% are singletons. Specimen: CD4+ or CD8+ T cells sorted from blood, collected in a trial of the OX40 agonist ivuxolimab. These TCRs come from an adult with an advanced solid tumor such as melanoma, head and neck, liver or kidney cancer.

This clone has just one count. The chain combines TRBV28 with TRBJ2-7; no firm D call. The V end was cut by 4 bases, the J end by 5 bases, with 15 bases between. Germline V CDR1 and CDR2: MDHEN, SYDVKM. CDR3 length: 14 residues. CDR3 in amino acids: CASSWASLVNEQYF. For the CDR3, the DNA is TGTGCCAGCAGTTGGGCCAGTTTAGTCAACGAGCAGTACTTC.

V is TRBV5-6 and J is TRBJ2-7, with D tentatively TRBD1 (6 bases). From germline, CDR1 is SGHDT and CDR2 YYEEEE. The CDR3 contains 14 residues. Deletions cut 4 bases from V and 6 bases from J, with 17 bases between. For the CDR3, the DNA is TGTGCCAGCAGCCGAAGGACAGCTCCATCCGAGCAGTACTTC. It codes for CASSRRTAPSEQYF.

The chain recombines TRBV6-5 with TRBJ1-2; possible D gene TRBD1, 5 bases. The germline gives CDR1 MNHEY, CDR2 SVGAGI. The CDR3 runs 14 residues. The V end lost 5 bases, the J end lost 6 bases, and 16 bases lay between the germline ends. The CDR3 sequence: CASSPGTGRNGYTF. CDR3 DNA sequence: TGTGCCAGCAGTCCGGGGACGGGGAGAAATGGCTACACCTTC.

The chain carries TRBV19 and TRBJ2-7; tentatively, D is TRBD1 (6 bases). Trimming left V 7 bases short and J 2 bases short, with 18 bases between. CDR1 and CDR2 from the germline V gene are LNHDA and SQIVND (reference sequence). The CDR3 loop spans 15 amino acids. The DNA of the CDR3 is TGTGCCAGTAAGCACCGGGACACACGCCCCTACGAGCAGTACTTC. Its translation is CASKHRDTRPYEQYF.

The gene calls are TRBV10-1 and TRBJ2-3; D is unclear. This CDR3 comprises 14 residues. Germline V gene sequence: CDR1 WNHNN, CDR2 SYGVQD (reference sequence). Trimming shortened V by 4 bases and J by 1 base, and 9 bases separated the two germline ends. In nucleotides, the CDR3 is TGCGCCAGCAGTGGGGCTTTGGGCACAGATACGCAGTATTTT. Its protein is CASSGALGTDTQYF.

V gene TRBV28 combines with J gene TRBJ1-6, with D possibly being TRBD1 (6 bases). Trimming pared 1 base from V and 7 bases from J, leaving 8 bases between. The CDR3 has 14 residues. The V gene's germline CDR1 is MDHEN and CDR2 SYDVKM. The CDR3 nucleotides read TGTGCCAGCAGTTTATACAGGGTGAATTCACCCCTCCACTTT. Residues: CASSLYRVNSPLHF.

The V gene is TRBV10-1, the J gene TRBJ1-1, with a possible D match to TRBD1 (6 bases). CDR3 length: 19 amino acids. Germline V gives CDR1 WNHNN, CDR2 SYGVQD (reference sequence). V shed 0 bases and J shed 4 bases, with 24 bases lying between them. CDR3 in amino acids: CASSESRSRGQVRGTEAFF. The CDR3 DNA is TGCGCCAGCAGTGAGTCCCGATCCCGGGGGCAGGTGCGGGGCACTGAAGCTTTCTTT.

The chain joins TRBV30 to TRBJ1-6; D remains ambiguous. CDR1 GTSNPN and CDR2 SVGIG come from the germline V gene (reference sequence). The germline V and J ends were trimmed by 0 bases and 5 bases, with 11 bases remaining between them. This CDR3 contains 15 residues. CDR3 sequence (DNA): TGTGCCTGGAGTGTAGGGATCAGGAATAATTCACCCCTCCACTTT. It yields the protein CAWSVGIRNNSPLHF.

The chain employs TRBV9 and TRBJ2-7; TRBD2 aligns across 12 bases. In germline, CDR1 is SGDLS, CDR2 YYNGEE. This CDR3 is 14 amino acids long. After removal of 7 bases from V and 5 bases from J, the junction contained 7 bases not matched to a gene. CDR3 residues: CASPRTSGIHEQYF. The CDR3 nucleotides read TGTGCCAGCCCTAGGACTAGCGGGATACACGAGCAGTACTTC.

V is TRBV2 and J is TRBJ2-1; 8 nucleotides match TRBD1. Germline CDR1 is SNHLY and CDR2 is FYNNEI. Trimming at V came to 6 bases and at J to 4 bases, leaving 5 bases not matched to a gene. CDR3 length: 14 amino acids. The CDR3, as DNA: TGTGCCAGCAGCCAGGGGGCAACATACAATGAGCAGTTCTTC. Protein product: CASSQGATYNEQFF.

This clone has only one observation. CDR3 nucleotides: TGTGCCAGTAGTCCTACTAGCGCTACGCCCCTTCCGCAGTACTTC. It is translated as CASSPTSATPLPQYF. This sequence joins TRBV19 and TRBJ2-7; 7 bases agree with TRBD2. Trimming removed 5 bases from V and 9 bases from J; junction bases left unmatched: 16. This CDR3 spans 15 amino acids. Germline lookup yields CDR1 LNHDA and CDR2 SQIVND (reference sequence).

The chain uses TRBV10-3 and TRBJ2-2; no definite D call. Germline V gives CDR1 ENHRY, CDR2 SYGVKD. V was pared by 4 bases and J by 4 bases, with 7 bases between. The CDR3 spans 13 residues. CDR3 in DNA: TGTGCCATCAGTGTAGACTCCACCGGGGAGCTGTTTTTT. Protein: CAISVDSTGELFF.

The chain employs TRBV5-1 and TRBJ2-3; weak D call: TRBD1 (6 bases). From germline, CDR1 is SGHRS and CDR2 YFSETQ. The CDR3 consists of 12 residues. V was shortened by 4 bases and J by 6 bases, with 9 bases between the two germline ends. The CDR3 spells CASSDQGDTQYF. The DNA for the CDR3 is TGCGCCAGCAGCGATCAGGGGGATACGCAGTATTTT.

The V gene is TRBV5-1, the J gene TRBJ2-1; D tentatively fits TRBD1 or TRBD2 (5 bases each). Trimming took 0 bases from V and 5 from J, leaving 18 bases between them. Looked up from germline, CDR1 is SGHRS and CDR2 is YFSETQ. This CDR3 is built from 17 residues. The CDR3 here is CASSLANFGTPDNEQFF. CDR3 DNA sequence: TGCGCCAGCAGCTTGGCCAACTTCGGGACGCCGGACAATGAGCAGTTCTTC.

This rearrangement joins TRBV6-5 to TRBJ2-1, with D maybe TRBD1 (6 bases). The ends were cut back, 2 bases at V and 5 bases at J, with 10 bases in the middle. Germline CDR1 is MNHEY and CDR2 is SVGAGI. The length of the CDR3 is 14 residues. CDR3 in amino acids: CASSYRTANNEQFF. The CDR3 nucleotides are TGTGCCAGCAGTTACCGGACAGCCAACAATGAGCAGTTCTTC.

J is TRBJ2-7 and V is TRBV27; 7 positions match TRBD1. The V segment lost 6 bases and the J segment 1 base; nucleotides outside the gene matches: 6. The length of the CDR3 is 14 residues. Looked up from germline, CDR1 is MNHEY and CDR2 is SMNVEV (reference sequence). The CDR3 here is CASSTAQGSYEQYF. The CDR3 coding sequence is TGTGCCAGCAGCACCGCACAGGGGTCCTACGAGCAGTACTTC.

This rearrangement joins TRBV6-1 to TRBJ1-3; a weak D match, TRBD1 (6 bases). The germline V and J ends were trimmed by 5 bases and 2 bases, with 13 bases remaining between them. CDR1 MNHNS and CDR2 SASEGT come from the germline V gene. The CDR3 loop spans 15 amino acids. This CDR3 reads CASSRPTGAGNTIYF. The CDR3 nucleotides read TGTGCCAGCAGTAGACCGACAGGAGCTGGAAACACCATATATTTT.

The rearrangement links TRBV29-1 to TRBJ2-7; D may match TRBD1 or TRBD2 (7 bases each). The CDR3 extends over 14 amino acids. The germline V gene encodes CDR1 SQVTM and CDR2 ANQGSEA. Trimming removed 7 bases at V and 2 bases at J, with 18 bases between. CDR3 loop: CSARQGGTTYEQYF. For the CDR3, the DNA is TGCAGCGCCCGACAGGGAGGGACTACCTACGAGCAGTACTTC.

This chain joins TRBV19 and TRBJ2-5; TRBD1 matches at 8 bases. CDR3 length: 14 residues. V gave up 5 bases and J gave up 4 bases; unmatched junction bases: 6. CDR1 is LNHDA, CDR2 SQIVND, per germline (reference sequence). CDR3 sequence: CASSAGQGPETQYF. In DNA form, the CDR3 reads TGTGCCAGTAGTGCAGGACAGGGCCCAGAGACCCAGTACTTC.

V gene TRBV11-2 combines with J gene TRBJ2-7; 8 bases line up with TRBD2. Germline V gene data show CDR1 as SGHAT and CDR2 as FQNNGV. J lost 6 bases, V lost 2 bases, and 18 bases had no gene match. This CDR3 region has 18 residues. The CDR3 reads CASSLRDRGPAGAPEQYF. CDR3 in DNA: TGTGCCAGCAGCTTAAGGGATAGAGGTCCAGCGGGGGCCCCCGAGCAGTACTTC.

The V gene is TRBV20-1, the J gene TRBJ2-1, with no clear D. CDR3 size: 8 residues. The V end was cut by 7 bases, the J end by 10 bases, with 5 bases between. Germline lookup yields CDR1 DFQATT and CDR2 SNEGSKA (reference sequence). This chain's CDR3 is CSVDEQFF. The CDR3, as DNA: TGCAGTGTGGACGAGCAGTTCTTC.

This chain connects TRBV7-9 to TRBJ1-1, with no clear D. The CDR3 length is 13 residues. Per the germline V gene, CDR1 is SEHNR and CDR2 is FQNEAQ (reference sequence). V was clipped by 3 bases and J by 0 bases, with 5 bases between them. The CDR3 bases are TGTGCCAGCAGCTTCAATTTGAACACTGAAGCTTTCTTT. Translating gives CASSFNLNTEAFF.

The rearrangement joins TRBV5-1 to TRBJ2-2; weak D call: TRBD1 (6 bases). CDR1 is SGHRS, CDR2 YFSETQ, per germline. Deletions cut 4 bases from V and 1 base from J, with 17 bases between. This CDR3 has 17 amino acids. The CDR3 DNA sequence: TGCGCCAGCAGCCCAAACCCCGGACAGCAGAACACCGGGGAGCTGTTTTTT. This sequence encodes CASSPNPGQQNTGELFF.

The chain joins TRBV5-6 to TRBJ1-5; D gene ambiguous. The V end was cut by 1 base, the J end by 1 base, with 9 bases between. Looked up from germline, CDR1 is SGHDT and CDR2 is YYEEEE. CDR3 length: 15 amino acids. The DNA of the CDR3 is TGTGCCAGCAGCTTGTATCCCGACAGCAATCAGCCCCAGCATTTT. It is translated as CASSLYPDSNQPQHF.

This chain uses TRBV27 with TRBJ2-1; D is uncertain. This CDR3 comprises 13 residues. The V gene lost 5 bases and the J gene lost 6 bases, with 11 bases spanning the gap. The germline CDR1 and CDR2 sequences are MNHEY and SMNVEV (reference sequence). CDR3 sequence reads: CASSPFGFNEQFF. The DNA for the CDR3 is TGTGCCAGCAGTCCCTTCGGGTTCAATGAGCAGTTCTTC.

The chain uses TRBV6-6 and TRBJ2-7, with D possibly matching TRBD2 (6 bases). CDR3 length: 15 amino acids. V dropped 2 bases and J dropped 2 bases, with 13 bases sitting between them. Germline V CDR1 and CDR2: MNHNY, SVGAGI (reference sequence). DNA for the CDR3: TGTGCCAGCAGTTACCTGGGCGGGGTAACCTACGAGCAGTACTTC. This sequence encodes CASSYLGGVTYEQYF.

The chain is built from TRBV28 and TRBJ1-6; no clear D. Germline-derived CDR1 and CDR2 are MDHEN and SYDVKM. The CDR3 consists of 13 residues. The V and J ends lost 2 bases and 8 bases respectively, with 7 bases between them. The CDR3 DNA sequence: TGTGCCAGCAGTTTAGCAGAGTATTCACCCCTCCACTTT. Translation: CASSLAEYSPLHF.

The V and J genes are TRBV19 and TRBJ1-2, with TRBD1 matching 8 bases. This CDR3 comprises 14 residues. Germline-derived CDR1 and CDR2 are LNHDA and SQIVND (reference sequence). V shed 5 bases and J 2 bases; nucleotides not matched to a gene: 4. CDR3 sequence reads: CASSLGQGNYGYTF. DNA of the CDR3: TGTGCCAGTAGTCTAGGACAGGGCAACTATGGCTACACCTTC.